This T cell receptor beta chain was observed in a study of blood T cell repertoires in COVID-19. Study at large: Italy, Spain and the United States were the sources of the convalescent and acute COVID-19 samples.

The germline gives CDR1 LNHDA, CDR2 SQIVND (reference sequence). The CDR3 extends over 19 amino acids. V was shortened by 3 bases and J by 4 bases, with 25 bases between the two germline ends. Authors' data handling: How many nucleated cells were present was estimated from reference gene primer amplification. Here immunoSEQ multiplex PCR was the method, and the copy in TCRdb shows in-frame clones only, minus some. The V and J calls and clone size come from that table; D and trimming were worked out from the DNA. This sample has 200,000 to 250,000 clones; 65% to 90% occur once, and the top ten carry about 4.1%. Participant reports of clinical history set cohort assignment.

This chain joins TRBV19 and TRBJ1-3; possible D gene TRBD1, 6 bases. This TCR came from a woman between 40 and 55 years old with acute COVID-19. The sequenced sample was PBMCs or T cells enriched from blood (not recorded which). This CDR3 reads CASSIALGTITPGGNTIYF. The CDR3 DNA is TGTGCCAGTAGTATCGCGCTCGGGACAATAACTCCGGGGGGAAACACCATATATTTT.